Below, 3 T cell receptor beta chains from the same sample are listed, as sequenced in a study of blood T cells in healthy people across ages. A second PCR, run for roughly 7 to 12 cycles, used a sample-barcoded 5' primer plus a J-beta primer mix. One entry per CDR3 protein results from TCRdb running MiXCR on the 5' RACE reads. The data contain approximately 810,000 distinct CDR3 sequences, roughly 26% of them singletons. The sequencing input was blood. These receptors came from a woman aged 80 or over in good health.

Only a few counts were recorded for this clonotype. This chain links TRBV20-1 with TRBJ1-2, with a tentative D call TRBD1 (6 bases). Per germline, CDR1 DFQATT and CDR2 SNEGSKA (reference sequence). Trimming took 1 base from V and 3 from J, leaving 12 bases between them. The CDR3 covers 14 residues. CDR3 residues: CSARVAGAYYGYTF. CDR3 DNA sequence: TGCAGTGCTAGAGTGGCGGGGGCTTACTATGGCTACACCTTC.

In this sample, this clonotype turned up many times. The J gene is TRBJ2-1, the V gene TRBV10-3, with no clear D. With 6 bases removed from V and 1 base from J, the gap between germline ends came to 19 bases. The CDR3 extends over 17 amino acids. CDR1 and CDR2 (germline): ENHRY, SYGVKD. CDR3 DNA sequence: TGTGCCATCAGCACTACGCAGGAACTTGGGTCCTACAATGAGCAGTTCTTC. Residues: CAISTTQELGSYNEQFF.

The rearrangement links TRBV19 to TRBJ2-1; D not resolved. The DNA end is more similar to TRBJ2-7, so the J call may be wrong. Germline V gene sequence: CDR1 LNHDA, CDR2 SQIVND (reference sequence). This CDR3 has 11 residues. CDR3 bases: TGTGCCAGTCGAATCTACAATGAGCAGTACTTC. Translation: CASRIYNEQYF.